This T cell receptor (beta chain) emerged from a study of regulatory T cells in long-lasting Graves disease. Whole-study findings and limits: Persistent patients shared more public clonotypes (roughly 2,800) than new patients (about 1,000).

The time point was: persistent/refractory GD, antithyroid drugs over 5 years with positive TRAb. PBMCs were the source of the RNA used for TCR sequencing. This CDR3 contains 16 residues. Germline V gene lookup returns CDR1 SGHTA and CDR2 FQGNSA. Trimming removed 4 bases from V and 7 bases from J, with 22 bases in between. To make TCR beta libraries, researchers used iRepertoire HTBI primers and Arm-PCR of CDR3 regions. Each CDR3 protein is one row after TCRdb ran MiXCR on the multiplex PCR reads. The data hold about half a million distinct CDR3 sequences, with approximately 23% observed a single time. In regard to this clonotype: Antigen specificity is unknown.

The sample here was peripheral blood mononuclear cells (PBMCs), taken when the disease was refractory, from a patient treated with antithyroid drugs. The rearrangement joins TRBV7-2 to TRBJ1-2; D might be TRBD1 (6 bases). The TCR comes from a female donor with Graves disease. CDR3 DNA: TGTGCCAGCAGCTCGCGGGGACAACCCTTTCCCGCTGGCTACACCTTC. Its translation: CASSSRGQPFPAGYTF.